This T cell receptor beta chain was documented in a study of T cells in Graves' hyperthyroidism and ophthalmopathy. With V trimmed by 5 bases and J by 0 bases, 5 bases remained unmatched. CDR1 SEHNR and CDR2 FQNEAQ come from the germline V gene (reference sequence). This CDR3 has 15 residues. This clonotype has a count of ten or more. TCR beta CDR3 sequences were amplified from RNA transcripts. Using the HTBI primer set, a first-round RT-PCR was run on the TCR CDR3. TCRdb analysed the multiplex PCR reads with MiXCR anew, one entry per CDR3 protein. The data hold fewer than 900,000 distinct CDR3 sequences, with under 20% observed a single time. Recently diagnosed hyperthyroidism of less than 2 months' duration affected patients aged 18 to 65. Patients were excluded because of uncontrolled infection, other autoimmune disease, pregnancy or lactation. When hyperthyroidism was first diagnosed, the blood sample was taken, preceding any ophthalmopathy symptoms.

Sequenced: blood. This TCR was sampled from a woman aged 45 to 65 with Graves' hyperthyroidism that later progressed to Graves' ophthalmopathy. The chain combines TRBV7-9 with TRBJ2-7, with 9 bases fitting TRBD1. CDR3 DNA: TGTGCCAGCAGCACCCGGGACAGGGACTCCTACGAGCAGTACTTC. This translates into CASSTRDRDSYEQYF.